This record covers a single TCR beta chain. The data were taken from a study of control samples from healthy donors and cancer patients. Some clones are missing from TCRdb's copy, which holds only in-frame ones; the method was immunoSEQ multiplex PCR. Here the sample spans about 180,000 clones, 85% to 95% being singletons. CDR3 length: 15 residues. Germline lookup yields CDR1 SGHAT and CDR2 FQNNGV. The V gene lost 1 base and the J gene lost 1 base, with 11 bases spanning the gap. This clonotype was sampled from a woman younger than 35 in good health. The V and J genes are TRBV11-2 and TRBJ2-7, with a tentative D call TRBD1 (5 bases). The specimen sequenced was blood. The CDR3 loop is CASSLGGEGSYEQYF. The CDR3 nucleotides are TGTGCCAGCAGCTTAGGGGGCGAAGGTTCCTACGAGCAGTACTTC.